This T cell receptor (beta chain) stems from a study of T-cell reconstitution after alpha-beta-depleted transplantation in children. Researchers prepared the TCRbeta library using unique molecular identifiers, the study reports. TCRdb reanalysed the PCR reads using MiXCR and keeps one entry per CDR3 protein. The sample records 600,000 to 700,000 distinct CDR3 sequences, roughly 17% being singletons. In germline, CDR1 is DFQATT, CDR2 SNEGSKA (reference sequence). V was cut by 0 bases and J by 6 bases, with 8 bases left in between. The CDR3 sequence is 13 residues long. At least ten counts were recorded for this clonotype.

Sequenced here: PBMCs from the stem cell graft donor, sampled from the stem cell graft. This chain links TRBV20-1 with TRBJ2-2; D is uncertain. This receptor was taken from a human donor who donated a stem cell graft to a child with acute myeloid leukemia. The CDR3 reads CSAREQLAGELFF. In nucleotides, the CDR3 is TGCAGTGCTAGAGAGCAGTTGGCCGGGGAGCTGTTTTTT.